This T cell receptor (beta chain) stems from a study of T cells in localized non-small cell lung cancer. The study's findings and limits: Uninvolved adjacent lung, not tumor, had the highest T cell clonality. Longer overall survival accompanied higher blood T cell density. Within adjacent lung there appeared a median roughly 60 of the top 100 tumor clones. It remains possible that heterogeneity exists, since only one tumor region was sequenced.

TCRdb's table, derived via immunoSEQ multiplex PCR, lists solely in-frame clones and lacks some. Among around 78,000 clones listed, 80% were seen once. In regard to this clone: Its matching antigen is unknown.

The germline gives CDR1 LNHDA, CDR2 SQIVND (reference sequence). With 11 bases removed from V and 8 bases from J, the gap between germline ends came to 18 bases. The CDR3 is 13 amino acids. Sequencing used peripheral blood, obtained before any cancer treatment. This clonotype was obtained from a female donor older than 55 with stage I lung adenocarcinoma. V is TRBV19 and J is TRBJ1-4; D unclear. This CDR3 reads CASFGAAGEKLFF. DNA for the CDR3: TGTGCCTCATTCGGAGCCGCGGGGGAAAAACTGTTTTTT.